These T cell receptor beta chains were read from a single sample in a study of blood T cells in healthy people across ages. Using its own MiXCR run on the 5' RACE reads, TCRdb lists one record per CDR3 protein. Among around 1,000,000 distinct CDR3 sequences listed, 30% to 40% were seen once. Sample: blood. Source of these receptors: a man younger than 35 in good health. CDR3s include the opening cysteine and the closing phenylalanine or tryptophan. The D gene is left open where the match is weak. The size of a clone is reported for some rows only, either as once, few or many, or as a class for expanded clones.

CDR3,DNA,D,size,V,J
CSIQGASYGYTF,TGCAGTATTCAGGGGGCCTCCTATGGCTACACCTTC,TRBD1,NA,TRBV20-1,TRBJ1-2
CSARDRGGQRQPQHF,TGCAGTGCTAGAGATCGAGGGGGACAGAGACAGCCCCAGCATTTT,TRBD1,NA,TRBV20-1,TRBJ1-5
CSASEAGGQETQYF,TGCAGTGCTAGCGAAGCGGGGGGGCAAGAGACCCAGTACTTC,TRBD2,few,TRBV20-1,TRBJ2-5
CASSLAVGLAGVGETQYF,TGCGCCAGCAGCTTGGCGGTCGGACTAGCGGGGGTAGGAGAGACCCAGTACTTC,TRBD2,NA,TRBV5-1,TRBJ2-5
CASSYVGGYEQYF,TGTGCCAGCAGTTACGTTGGTGGTTACGAGCAGTACTTC,NA,few,TRBV6-2/TRBV6-3,TRBJ2-7
CASSRGQPGPDTQYF,TGTGCCAGCAGTCGAGGGCAGCCCGGGCCAGATACGCAGTATTTT,NA,few,TRBV7-2,TRBJ2-3
CASSQAWRGSQETQYF,TGCGCCAGCAGCCAAGCGTGGCGGGGGTCACAAGAGACCCAGTACTTC,TRBD2,NA,TRBV4-3,TRBJ2-5
CASSQPGTGGQETQYF,TGCGCCAGCAGCCAACCGGGTACGGGAGGCCAAGAGACCCAGTACTTC,TRBD2,NA,TRBV4-3,TRBJ2-5
CASSLGLGELFF,TGTGCCAGCAGTTTGGGGCTCGGGGAGCTGTTTTTT,NA,few,TRBV12-3/TRBV12-4,TRBJ2-2
CASSLVGGLAGGPKITDTQYF,TGTGCCAGCAGTTTAGTGGGGGGACTAGCGGGGGGGCCTAAAATCACAGATACGCAGTATTTT,TRBD2,NA,TRBV12-3/TRBV12-4,TRBJ2-3
CASSFALGYGYTF,TGTGCCAGCAGTTTTGCCCTAGGCTATGGCTACACCTTC,NA,NA,TRBV6-5,TRBJ1-2
CASAESNTGGRNGYTF,TGTGCCAGCGCCGAGTCGAATACAGGGGGCAGGAATGGCTACACCTTC,TRBD1,few,TRBV27,TRBJ1-2
CASGSTYEQYF,TGTGCCAGCGGGTCGACATACGAGCAGTACTTC,NA,few,TRBV11-2,TRBJ2-7
CASLRGSDTQYF,TGTGCCAGCCTTCGGGGTTCAGATACGCAGTATTTT,NA,NA,TRBV7-9,TRBJ2-3
CASTYPGTGYNTEAFF,TGTGCCAGCACCTACCCTGGGACAGGATATAACACTGAAGCTTTCTTT,TRBD1,NA,TRBV12-3/TRBV12-4,TRBJ1-1
CASSRRDSLAKNIQYF,TGTGCCAGCAGCCGCCGGGACAGTTTAGCCAAAAACATTCAGTACTTC,TRBD1,few,TRBV14,TRBJ2-4
CASSGPTRETQYF,TGCGCCAGCAGCGGACCGACGCGAGAGACCCAGTACTTC,NA,NA,TRBV5-1,TRBJ2-5
CATATEHSNQPQHF,TGCGCCACTGCGACCGAACATAGCAATCAGCCCCAGCATTTT,NA,NA,TRBV10-2,TRBJ1-5
CASSQATHGAYEQYF,TGCGCCAGCAGCCAAGCGACCCACGGGGCCTACGAGCAGTACTTC,NA,few,TRBV4-3,TRBJ2-7
CASSYGGQMYNEQYF,TGTGCCAGCAGTTACGGGGGACAGATGTACAATGAGCAGTACTTC,TRBD1,few,TRBV6-2/TRBV6-3,TRBJ2-7
CASSFHSANTGELFF,TGCGCCAGCAGCTTCCACAGTGCGAACACCGGGGAGCTGTTTTTT,NA,NA,TRBV5-1,TRBJ2-2
CASSPSPTVPYGYTF,TGTGCCAGCAGTCCCTCTCCGACAGTTCCCTATGGCTACACCTTC,NA,NA,TRBV9,TRBJ1-2